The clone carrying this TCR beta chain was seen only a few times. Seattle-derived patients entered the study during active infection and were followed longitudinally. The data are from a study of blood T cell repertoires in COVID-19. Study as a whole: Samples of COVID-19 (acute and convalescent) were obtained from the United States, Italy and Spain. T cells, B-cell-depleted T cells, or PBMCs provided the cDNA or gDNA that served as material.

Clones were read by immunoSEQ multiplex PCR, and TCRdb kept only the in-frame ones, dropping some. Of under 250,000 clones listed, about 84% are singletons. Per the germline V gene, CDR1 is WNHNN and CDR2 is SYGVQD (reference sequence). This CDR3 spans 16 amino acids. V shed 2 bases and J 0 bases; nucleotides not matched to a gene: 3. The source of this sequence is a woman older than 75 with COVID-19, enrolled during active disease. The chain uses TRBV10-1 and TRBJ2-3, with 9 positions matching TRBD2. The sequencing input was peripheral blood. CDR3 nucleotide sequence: TGCGCCAGCAGTGAGAGTCTAGCGGGGAGCACAGATACGCAGTATTTT. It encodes CASSESLAGSTDTQYF.